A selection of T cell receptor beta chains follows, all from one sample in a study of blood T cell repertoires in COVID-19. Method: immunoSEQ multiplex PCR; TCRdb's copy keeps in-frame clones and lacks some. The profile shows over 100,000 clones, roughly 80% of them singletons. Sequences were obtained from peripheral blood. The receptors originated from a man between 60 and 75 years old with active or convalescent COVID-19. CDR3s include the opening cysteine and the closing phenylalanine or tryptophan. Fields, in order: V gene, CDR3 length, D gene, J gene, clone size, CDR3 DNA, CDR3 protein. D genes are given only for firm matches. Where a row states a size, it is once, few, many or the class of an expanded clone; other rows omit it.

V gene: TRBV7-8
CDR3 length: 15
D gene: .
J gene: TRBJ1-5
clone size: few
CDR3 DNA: TGTGCCAGCAGCCCCGGGAGGGGGATCAACCAGCCCCAGCATTTT
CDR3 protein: CASSPGRGINQPQHF

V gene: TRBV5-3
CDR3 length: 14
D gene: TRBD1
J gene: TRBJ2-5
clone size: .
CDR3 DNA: TGTGCCAGAAGCTTGGAGCCGGGACAGGAGACCCAGTACTTC
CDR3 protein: CARSLEPGQETQYF

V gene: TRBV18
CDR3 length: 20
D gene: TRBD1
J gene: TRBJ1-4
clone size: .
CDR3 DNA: TGTGCCAGCTCACCAACCGGACAGGGTGTAGTACAAACAACTAATGAAAAACTGTTTTTT
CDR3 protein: CASSPTGQGVVQTTNEKLFF

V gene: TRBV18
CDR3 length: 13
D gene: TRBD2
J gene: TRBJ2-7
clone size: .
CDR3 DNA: TGTGCCCGCTGGGGGGGGGAAACGGACGAGCAGTACTTC
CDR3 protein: CARWGGETDEQYF

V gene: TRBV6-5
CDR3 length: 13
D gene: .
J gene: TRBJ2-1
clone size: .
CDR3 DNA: TGTGCCAGCAGGGAGTTACACGACAATGAGCAGTTCTTC
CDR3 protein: CASRELHDNEQFF

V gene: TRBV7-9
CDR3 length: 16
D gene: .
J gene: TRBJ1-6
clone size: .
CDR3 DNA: TGTGCCAGCAGCTTAGGAGCAACGAGGGTTAATTCACCCCTCCACTTT
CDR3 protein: CASSLGATRVNSPLHF

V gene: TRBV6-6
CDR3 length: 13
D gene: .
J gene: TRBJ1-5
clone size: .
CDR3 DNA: TGTGCCAGCAGTGACAGCTCCAATCAGCCCCAGCATTTT
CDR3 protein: CASSDSSNQPQHF

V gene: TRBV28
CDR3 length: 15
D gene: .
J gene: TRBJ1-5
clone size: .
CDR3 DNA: TGTGCCAGCAGGCACCCCAGTATTAGCAATCAGCCCCAGCATTTT
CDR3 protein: CASRHPSISNQPQHF

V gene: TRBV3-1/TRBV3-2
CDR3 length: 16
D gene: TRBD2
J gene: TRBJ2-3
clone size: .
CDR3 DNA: TGTGCCAGCAGCCGGAACCAGCGGGAGATGACAGATACGCAGTATTTT
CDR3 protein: CASSRNQREMTDTQYF

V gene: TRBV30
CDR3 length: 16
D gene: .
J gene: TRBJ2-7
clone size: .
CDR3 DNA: TGTGCCTGGAAATTTATAGTACCGCGGAAAGGCTACGAGCAGTACTTC
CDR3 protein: CAWKFIVPRKGYEQYF

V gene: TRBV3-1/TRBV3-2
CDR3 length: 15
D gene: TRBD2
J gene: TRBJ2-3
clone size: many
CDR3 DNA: TGTGCCAGCAGACTCACTAGCGGTCACACAGATACGCAGTATTTT
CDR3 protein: CASRLTSGHTDTQYF

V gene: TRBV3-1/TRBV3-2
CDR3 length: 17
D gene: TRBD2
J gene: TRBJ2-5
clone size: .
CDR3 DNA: TGTGCCAGCAGCCCTGAGACACTAGCGGGCGGAGGGGAGACCCAGTACTTC
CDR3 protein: CASSPETLAGGGETQYF

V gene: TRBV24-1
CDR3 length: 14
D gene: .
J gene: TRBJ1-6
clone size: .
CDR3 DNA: TGTGCCACCAGGGACAGCTACGATAATTCACCCCTCCACTTT
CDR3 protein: CATRDSYDNSPLHF

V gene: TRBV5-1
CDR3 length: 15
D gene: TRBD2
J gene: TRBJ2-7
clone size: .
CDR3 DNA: TGCGCCCGCAGCCCCCGGGGGGGGGCCGCCTACGAGCAGTACTTC
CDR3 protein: CARSPRGGAAYEQYF

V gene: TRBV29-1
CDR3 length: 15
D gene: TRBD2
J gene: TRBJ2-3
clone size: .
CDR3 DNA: TGCAGCGTCGCGGGACTAGCGGGCCTCTCAGATACGCAGTATTTT
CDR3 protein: CSVAGLAGLSDTQYF

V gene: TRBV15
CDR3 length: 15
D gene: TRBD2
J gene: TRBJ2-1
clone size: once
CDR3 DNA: TGTGCCACCGGACTAGCGGGAGGGCAAGGGAATGAGCAGTTCTTC
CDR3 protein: CATGLAGGQGNEQFF

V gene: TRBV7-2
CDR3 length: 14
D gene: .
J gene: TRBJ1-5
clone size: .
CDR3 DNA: TGTGCCAGCAGCGACCGGGATAGCAATCAGCCCCAGCATTTT
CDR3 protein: CASSDRDSNQPQHF

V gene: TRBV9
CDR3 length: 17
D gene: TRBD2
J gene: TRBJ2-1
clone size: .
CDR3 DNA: TGTGCCAGCAGCAGGGGACTAGCGGGACCGACCTACAATGAGCAGTTCTTC
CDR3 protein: CASSRGLAGPTYNEQFF

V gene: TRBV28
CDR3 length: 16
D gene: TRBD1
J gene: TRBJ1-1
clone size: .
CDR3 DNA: TGTGCCAGCAGTTTAGGCCTCCAGGGGGGGAACACTGAAGCTTTCTTT
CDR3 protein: CASSLGLQGGNTEAFF

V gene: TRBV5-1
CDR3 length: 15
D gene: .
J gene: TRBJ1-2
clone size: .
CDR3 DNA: TGCGCCAGCAGCTTACAGGGAAGAGATAACTATGGCTACACCTTC
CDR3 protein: CASSLQGRDNYGYTF

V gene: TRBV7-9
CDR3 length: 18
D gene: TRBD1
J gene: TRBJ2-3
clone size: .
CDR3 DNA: TGTGCCAGCAGCTTAGCCGTGGGACAGCTGGCTAGCACAGATACGCAGTATTTT
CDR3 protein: CASSLAVGQLASTDTQYF

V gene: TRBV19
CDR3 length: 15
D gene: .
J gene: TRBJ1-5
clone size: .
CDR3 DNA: TGTGCCAGTAGAGCCCGGCGGGGGCGCGGTCAGCCCCAGCATTTT
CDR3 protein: CASRARRGRGQPQHF

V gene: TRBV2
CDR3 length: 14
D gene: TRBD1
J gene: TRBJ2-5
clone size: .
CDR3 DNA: TGTGCCAGCAGTGCCGGGACAGGGACAAGGACCCAGTACTTC
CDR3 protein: CASSAGTGTRTQYF

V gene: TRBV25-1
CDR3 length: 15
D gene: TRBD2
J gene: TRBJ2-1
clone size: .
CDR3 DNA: TGTGCCAGCAGTGCCACGGGAGGGAGGTACAATGAGCAGTTCTTC
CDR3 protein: CASSATGGRYNEQFF

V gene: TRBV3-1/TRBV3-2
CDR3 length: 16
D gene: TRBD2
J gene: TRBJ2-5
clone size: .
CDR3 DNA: TGTGCCAGCAGCCAAACTAGCGGGAGGTCTCAAGAGACCCAGTACTTC
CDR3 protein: CASSQTSGRSQETQYF

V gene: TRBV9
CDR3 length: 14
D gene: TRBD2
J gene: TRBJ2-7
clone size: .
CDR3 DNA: TGTGCCAGCAGCCCCCGCGGGGGTCCTGGCGAGCAGTACTTC
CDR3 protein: CASSPRGGPGEQYF

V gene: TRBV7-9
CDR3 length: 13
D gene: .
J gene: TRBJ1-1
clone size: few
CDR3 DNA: TGTGCCAGCAGCTCGAGGGTGAACACTGAAGCTTTCTTT
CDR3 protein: CASSSRVNTEAFF

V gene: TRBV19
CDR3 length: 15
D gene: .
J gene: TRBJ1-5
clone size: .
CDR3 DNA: TGTGCCAGTAGTAAAGAAACGGGAAGCAATCAGCCCCAGCATTTT
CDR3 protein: CASSKETGSNQPQHF

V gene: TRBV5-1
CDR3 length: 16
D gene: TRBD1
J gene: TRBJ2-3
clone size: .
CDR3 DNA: TGCGCCAGCAGCTTGGTAGGGGGCCCCTACACAGATACGCAGTATTTT
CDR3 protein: CASSLVGGPYTDTQYF

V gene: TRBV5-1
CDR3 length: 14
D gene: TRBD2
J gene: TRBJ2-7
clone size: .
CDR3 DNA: TGCGCCAGCAGTGGTGGACTGGCGGGAGAAGGCCAGTACTTC
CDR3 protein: CASSGGLAGEGQYF

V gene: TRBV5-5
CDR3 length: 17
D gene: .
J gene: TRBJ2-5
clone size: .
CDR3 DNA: TGTGCCAGCAGCTGGGGCTTTAGGACAGACTACCAAGAGACCCAGTACTTC
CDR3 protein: CASSWGFRTDYQETQYF

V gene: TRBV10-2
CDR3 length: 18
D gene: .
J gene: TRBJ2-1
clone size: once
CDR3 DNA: TGCGCCAGCAGGCATCAGGCGGGCGGTACGAGCTCCTACAATGAGCAGTTCTTC
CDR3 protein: CASRHQAGGTSSYNEQFF

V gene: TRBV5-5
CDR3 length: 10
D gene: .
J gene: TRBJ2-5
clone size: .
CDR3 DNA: TGTGCCAGCCTAGAGGAGACCCAGTACTTC
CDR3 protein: CASLEETQYF

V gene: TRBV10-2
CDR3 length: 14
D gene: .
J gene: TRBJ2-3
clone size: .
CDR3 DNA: TGCGCCACATTATTACAGGAGAGCACAGATACGCAGTATTTT
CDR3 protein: CATLLQESTDTQYF

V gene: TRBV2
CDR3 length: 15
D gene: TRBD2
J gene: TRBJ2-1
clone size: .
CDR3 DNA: TGTGCCAGCAGGGCCGGACTAGATCTCTGGGCCGAGCAGTTCTTC
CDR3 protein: CASRAGLDLWAEQFF

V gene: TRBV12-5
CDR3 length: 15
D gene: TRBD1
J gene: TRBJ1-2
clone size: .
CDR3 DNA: TGTGCTAGTGGTTTTCGGGACAGGGGGAAGTATGGCTACACCTTC
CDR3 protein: CASGFRDRGKYGYTF

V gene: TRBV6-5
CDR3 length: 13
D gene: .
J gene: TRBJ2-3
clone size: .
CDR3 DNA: TGTGCCAGCAATAGGGACTCCACAGATACGCAGTATTTT
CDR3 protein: CASNRDSTDTQYF

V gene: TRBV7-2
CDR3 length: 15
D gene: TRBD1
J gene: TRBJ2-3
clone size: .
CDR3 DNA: TGTGCCAGCAGCGCCGGGACAGCCGGCACAGATACGCAGTATTTT
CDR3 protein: CASSAGTAGTDTQYF

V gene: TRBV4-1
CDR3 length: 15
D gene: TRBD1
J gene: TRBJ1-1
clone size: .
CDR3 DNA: TGCGCCAGCAGCCTCCGGGACAGCCTGAACACTGAAGCTTTCTTT
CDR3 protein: CASSLRDSLNTEAFF

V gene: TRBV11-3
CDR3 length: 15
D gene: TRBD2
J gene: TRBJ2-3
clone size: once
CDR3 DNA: TGTGCCAGCAGCTCCCTAGCGGGGATCACAGATACGCAGTATTTT
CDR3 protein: CASSSLAGITDTQYF

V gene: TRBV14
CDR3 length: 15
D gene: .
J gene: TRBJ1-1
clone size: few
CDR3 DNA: TGTGCCAGCAGCGGACAGCCGGGCCGTAACACTGAAGCTTTCTTT
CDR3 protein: CASSGQPGRNTEAFF

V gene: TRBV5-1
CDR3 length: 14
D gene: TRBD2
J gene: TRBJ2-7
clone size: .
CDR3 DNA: TGCGCCAGCAGCTTGCAGCGGGGTGGCTACGAGCAGTACTTC
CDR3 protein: CASSLQRGGYEQYF

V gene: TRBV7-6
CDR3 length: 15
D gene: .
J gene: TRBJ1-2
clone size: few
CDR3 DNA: TGTGCCAGCAGCTTAGACGACACCATACTGGGTGGCTACACCTTC
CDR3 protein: CASSLDDTILGGYTF

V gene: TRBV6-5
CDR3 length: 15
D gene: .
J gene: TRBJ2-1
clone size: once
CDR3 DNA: TGTGCCAGCGAGATCGGAGGGGGAGGGAACAATGAGCAGTTCTTC
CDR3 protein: CASEIGGGGNNEQFF

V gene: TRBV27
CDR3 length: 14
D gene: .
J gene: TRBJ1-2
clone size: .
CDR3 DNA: TGTGCCAGCAGTTTACAATCTCGGGTTGGGGGCTACACCTTC
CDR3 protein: CASSLQSRVGGYTF

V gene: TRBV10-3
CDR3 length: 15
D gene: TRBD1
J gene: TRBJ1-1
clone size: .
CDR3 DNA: TGTGCCATCAGTGACGGGACAGGGGGATACACTGAAGCTTTCTTT
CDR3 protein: CAISDGTGGYTEAFF

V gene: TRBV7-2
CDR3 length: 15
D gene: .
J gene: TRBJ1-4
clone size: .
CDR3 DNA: TGTGCCAGCAGCTTAGACAGGGCAACTAATGAAAAACTGTTTTTT
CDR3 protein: CASSLDRATNEKLFF

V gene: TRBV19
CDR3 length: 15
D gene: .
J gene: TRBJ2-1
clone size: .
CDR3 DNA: TGTGCCAGTAGTGTAAGGAGGGCCGGGAATGATGAGCAGTTCTTC
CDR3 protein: CASSVRRAGNDEQFF

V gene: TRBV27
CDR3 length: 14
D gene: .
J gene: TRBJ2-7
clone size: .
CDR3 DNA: TGTGCCAGCAGTTTTGGACAGCAACTCTACGAGCAGTACTTC
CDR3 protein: CASSFGQQLYEQYF

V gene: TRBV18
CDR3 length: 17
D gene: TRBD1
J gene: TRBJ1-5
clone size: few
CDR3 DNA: TGTGCCAGCTCATCAATCGGAACAGGGGGGAGAGGTCAGCCCCAGCATTTT
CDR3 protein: CASSSIGTGGRGQPQHF

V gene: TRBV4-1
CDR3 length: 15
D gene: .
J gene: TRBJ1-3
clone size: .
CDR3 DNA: TGCGCCAGCAGCCACGGACAGAGCTCTGGAAACACCATATATTTT
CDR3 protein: CASSHGQSSGNTIYF

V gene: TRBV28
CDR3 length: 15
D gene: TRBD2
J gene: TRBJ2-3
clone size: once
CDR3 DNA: TGTGCCACCATCGCGGGAGAGCGGATCGCAGATACGCAGTATTTT
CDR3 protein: CATIAGERIADTQYF

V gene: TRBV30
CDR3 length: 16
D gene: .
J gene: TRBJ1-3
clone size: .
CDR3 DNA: TGTGCCTGGAGAGAGCAACAGAACCTCCGCGGAAACACCATATATTTT
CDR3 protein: CAWREQQNLRGNTIYF

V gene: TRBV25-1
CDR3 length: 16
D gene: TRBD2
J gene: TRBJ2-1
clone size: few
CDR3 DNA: TGTGCCAGCAGTGAATCCCGTAGCGGGAGGGCCGATGAGCAGTTCTTC
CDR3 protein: CASSESRSGRADEQFF